Listed below are T cell receptor beta chains from one sample, sequenced in a study of post-analysis software for immune sequencing data. Each CDR3 protein is one row after TCRdb ran MiXCR on the PCR reads. The sample contains approximately 770,000 distinct CDR3 sequences, roughly 46% of which appear only once. The specimen was blood. Source of these receptors: a girl aged 5-17 years with multiple sclerosis. Each CDR3 is given with its conserved first and last residue. D genes are given only for firm matches. Clone size is given for some rows only: seen once, a few or many times, or a class if the clone is expanded.

j_call	cdr3_length	d_call	v_call	clone_size	cdr3_nt	cdr3_aa
TRBJ1-1	15	TRBD1	TRBV5-1	-	TGCGCCAGCAGCCAAGGACAGGGAAAGAACACTGAAGCTTTCTTT	CASSQGQGKNTEAFF
TRBJ1-1	14	-	TRBV4-3	-	TGCGCCAGCAGCCAGGACGAATGGAGCACTGAAGCTTTCTTT	CASSQDEWSTEAFF
TRBJ2-3	16	-	TRBV6-5	few	TGTGCCAGCAGTTACTCCTCAGGCTTGGGCACAGATACGCAGTATTTT	CASSYSSGLGTDTQYF
TRBJ2-7	14	TRBD1	TRBV4-2	few	TGTGCCAGCAGCTCGGGACAGGGAGGAGGCGAGCAGTACTTC	CASSSGQGGGEQYF
TRBJ1-2	13	-	TRBV7-2	-	TGTGCCAGCACCGAATCCGGCCCCTATGGCTACACCTTC	CASTESGPYGYTF
TRBJ1-4	17	TRBD1	TRBV6-1	-	TGTGCCAGCAGTGAAGCGGGACAGGGAGCAACTAATGAAAAACTGTTTTTT	CASSEAGQGATNEKLFF
TRBJ1-1	18	TRBD1	TRBV18	-	TGTGCCAGCTCACCATCGATAGGACAGGGTGAGGTGAACACTGAAGCTTTCTTT	CASSPSIGQGEVNTEAFF
TRBJ2-7	16	-	TRBV7-3	-	TGTGCCAGCAGCTTACGAAAGAACCCCTGGTTGAACGAGCAGTACTTC	CASSLRKNPWLNEQYF
TRBJ2-4	17	TRBD2	TRBV3-1	-	TGTGCCAGCAGCCAAGTTGGCGGGAGCTGGGCCAAAAACATTCAGTACTTC	CASSQVGGSWAKNIQYF
TRBJ2-7	14	-	TRBV7-2	-	TGTGCCAGCAGCTTAGCGGGGATGACCTACGAGCAGTACTTC	CASSLAGMTYEQYF
TRBJ2-7	12	-	TRBV20-1	few	TGCAGTGCAGTGGAGAGGGGCTACGAGCAGTACTTC	CSAVERGYEQYF
TRBJ1-2	13	-	TRBV10-3	few	TGTGCCATCACCACCGGGGATTTTTATGGCTACACCTTC	CAITTGDFYGYTF
TRBJ2-7	16	-	TRBV20-1	-	TGCAGTGCTAGAGGCCCCCCGGCGGCGCGCTCCTACGAGCAGTACTTC	CSARGPPAARSYEQYF
TRBJ1-1	13	-	TRBV12-5	-	TGTGCTAGTGGTCTTGCCTTTAACACTGAAGCTTTCTTT	CASGLAFNTEAFF
TRBJ2-1	15	TRBD1	TRBV7-9	-	TGTGCTAGCAGCTCAACCGGGACAGTGATCAATGAGCAGTTCTTC	CASSSTGTVINEQFF
TRBJ1-1	15	-	TRBV12-3/TRBV12-4	-	TGTGCCAGCAGTTTTCGGCAGGGGCTGAACACTGAAGCTTTCTTT	CASSFRQGLNTEAFF
TRBJ2-3	15	TRBD2	TRBV4-1	few	TGCGCCAGCAGCCAGCCGCTAGCGGTGACAGATACGCAGTATTTT	CASSQPLAVTDTQYF
TRBJ2-3	14	-	TRBV7-9	few	TGTGCCAGCAGCACCTCCGGAGGCACAGATACGCAGTATTTT	CASSTSGGTDTQYF
TRBJ2-2	16	-	TRBV25-1	-	TGTGCCAGCAGTGAAGGGAAGGGGTCAAACACCGGGGAGCTGTTTTTT	CASSEGKGSNTGELFF
TRBJ2-1	17	TRBD2	TRBV5-1	-	TGCGCCAGCAGCAAAGGACTAGCGGGAGGGCGCGACCGTGCGCAGTTCTTC	CASSKGLAGGRDRAQFF
TRBJ2-3	13	-	TRBV6-6	few	TGTGCCAGCACTAGAAGGGAAACAGATACGCAGTATTTT	CASTRRETDTQYF
TRBJ1-1	13	-	TRBV29-1	few	TGCAGCGTTGAAGAAGCGGCGAACACTGAAGCTTTCTTT	CSVEEAANTEAFF